Listed here are 21 T cell receptor beta chains from one sample, sequenced in a study of blood T cell repertoires in COVID-19. Sequencing used immunoSEQ multiplex PCR; TCRdb keeps in-frame clones, though not all of them. The table has 150,000 to 200,000 clones, about 83% seen once. The source material was peripheral blood. The receptors derive from a man between 70 and 80 years old who had recovered from COVID-19.

The rearrangement joins TRBV7-9 to TRBJ2-7; TRBD1 is a possible D gene (5 bases). Trimming shortened V by 3 bases and J by 6 bases, and 9 bases separated the two germline ends. The CDR3 runs to 12 residues. Germline CDR1 and CDR2: SEHNR and FQNEAQ (reference sequence). In nucleotides, the CDR3 is TGTGCCAGCAGCTTCCAGGGCTCCGAGCAGTACTTC. It specifies CASSFQGSEQYF.

The genes are TRBV7-3 and TRBJ2-1; D not resolved. The V gene's germline CDR1 is SGHTA and CDR2 FQGTGA. V was pared by 0 bases and J by 5 bases, with 8 bases between. This CDR3 spans 14 amino acids. CDR3 sequence: CASSLTGPDNEQFF. In DNA form, the CDR3 reads TGTGCCAGCAGCTTAACGGGCCCCGACAATGAGCAGTTCTTC.

This rearrangement joins TRBV2 to TRBJ1-5; no firm D call. Germline V lookup: CDR1 SNHLY, CDR2 FYNNEI. The CDR3 has 16 residues. V was cut by 3 bases and J by 2 bases, with 14 bases left in between. The CDR3 spells CASSDKGDWGNQPQHF. DNA of the CDR3: TGTGCCAGCAGTGACAAGGGAGATTGGGGCAATCAGCCCCAGCATTTT.

The CDR3 DNA reads as TGTGCCAGCAGCTTAGATCTTAGCGGGAGAGGGGAGACCCAGTACTTC. This sequence encodes CASSLDLSGRGETQYF. The J gene is TRBJ2-5, the V gene TRBV11-2; 9 nucleotides line up with TRBD2. The CDR3 has 16 residues. Per germline, CDR1 SGHAT and CDR2 FQNNGV. V was clipped by 0 bases and J by 5 bases; unmatched bases: 7. The variable domain in full, with the rest retrieved from reference TRBV11-2 and TRBJ2-5, is EAGVAQSPRYKIIEKRQSVAFWCNPISGHATLYWYQQILGQGPKLLIQFQNNGVVDDSQLPKDRFSAERLKGVDSTLKIQPAKLEDSAVYLCASSLDLSGRGETQYFGPGTRLLVL.

The chain uses TRBV7-9 and TRBJ2-5, with TRBD2 matching over 8 bases. V shed 1 base, J shed 2 bases, and the junction held 9 bases outside the gene matches. Germline CDR1 reads SEHNR; CDR2 reads FQNEAQ (reference sequence). The CDR3 loop spans 17 amino acids. CDR3 DNA sequence: TGTGCCAGCAGCTTAGGCGCGGGGGCTAGCGGGCAAGAGACCCAGTACTTC. Residues: CASSLGAGASGQETQYF.

The rearrangement uses TRBV4-3 and TRBJ2-1; 7 bases fit TRBD1. The length of the CDR3 is 15 residues. Per germline, CDR1 LGHNA and CDR2 YSLEER. The V segment lost 1 base and the J segment 10 bases; nucleotides outside the gene matches: 10. CDR3 sequence (DNA): TGCGCCAGCAGCCAAGGGCAGGGGGAAAGAGGCGAGCAGTTCTTC. The encoded protein is CASSQGQGERGEQFF.

The V and J genes are TRBV5-1 and TRBJ1-4; no reliable D call. CDR1 is SGHRS and CDR2 is YFSETQ in the germline V gene. The V and J ends lost 4 bases and 2 bases respectively, with 12 bases between them. The CDR3 is 15 amino acids. CDR3 in amino acids: CASSRSPETNEKLFF. Written as DNA, the CDR3 is TGCGCCAGCAGCCGGAGTCCTGAGACTAATGAAAAACTGTTTTTT.

The chain employs TRBV11-2 and TRBJ1-1; D remains unclear. The CDR3 length is 16 residues. Germline CDR1 is SGHAT and CDR2 is FQNNGV. V was shortened by 1 base and J by 2 bases, with 14 bases between the two germline ends. CDR3 in amino acids: CASSLAGGRFNTEAFF. The CDR3 DNA is TGTGCCAGCAGCTTAGCGGGAGGACGGTTCAACACTGAAGCTTTCTTT.

The chain recombines TRBV10-3 with TRBJ1-1; 7 bases agree with TRBD1. The CDR3 runs to 15 residues. Losses at the gene ends were 3 bases for V and 0 bases for J; bases not matched to a gene: 4. CDR1 ENHRY and CDR2 SYGVKD come from the germline V gene. CDR3 in DNA: TGTGCCATCAGTGATGGGACAGCGATGAACACTGAAGCTTTCTTT. As protein: CAISDGTAMNTEAFF.

The rearrangement joins TRBV6-5 to TRBJ1-2, with TRBD1 matching over 7 bases. Germline V gene lookup returns CDR1 MNHEY and CDR2 SVGAGI. With 10 bases clipped from V and 2 bases from J, the junction kept 7 bases outside the gene matches. The CDR3 loop spans 13 amino acids. The CDR3 protein is CATRQGVNYGYTF. CDR3 nucleotide sequence: TGTGCCACCCGACAGGGAGTAAACTATGGCTACACCTTC.

V gene TRBV5-1 combines with J gene TRBJ2-5; 9 nucleotides match TRBD1. V shed 0 bases, J shed 5 bases, and the junction held 5 bases outside the gene matches. This CDR3 is built from 15 residues. Germline CDR1 SGHRS, CDR2 YFSETQ. The CDR3 coding sequence is TGCGCCAGCAGCTTGGCACAGGGGGCGCGGGAGACCCAGTACTTC. Translation gives CASSLAQGARETQYF.

The chain links TRBV14 to TRBJ2-1; the match to TRBD1 covers 7 bases. J lost 2 bases, V lost 4 bases, and 5 bases had no gene match. From germline, CDR1 is SGHDN and CDR2 FVKESK. The CDR3 covers 15 residues. CDR3 DNA: TGTGCCAGCAGCCGCCCGGGACAGACCTACAATGAGCAGTTCTTC. Translation: CASSRPGQTYNEQFF.

The chain uses TRBV7-3 and TRBJ2-7, with a tentative D call TRBD1 (5 bases). This CDR3 is built from 15 residues. V lost 2 bases and J 0 bases, leaving 11 bases between the germline ends. Per the germline V gene, CDR1 is SGHTA and CDR2 is FQGTGA. The CDR3 nucleotides read TGTGCCAGCAGCTTAGGGGCGGTCCCCTCCTACGAGCAGTACTTC. Translated, it gives CASSLGAVPSYEQYF.

The V and J genes are TRBV5-1 and TRBJ2-7, with 8 positions matching TRBD1. With V trimmed by 5 bases and J by 0 bases, 7 bases remained unmatched. The CDR3 covers 15 residues. CDR1 is SGHRS and CDR2 is YFSETQ in the germline V gene. The CDR3 sequence is CASRSTGGSSYEQYF. DNA of the CDR3: TGCGCCAGCAGGTCAACAGGGGGTAGCTCCTACGAGCAGTACTTC.

The genes are TRBV12-3 or TRBV12-4 and TRBJ2-7; 11 positions match TRBD1. The CDR3 is made up of 13 amino acids. J lost 6 bases, V lost 6 bases, and 4 bases had no gene match. As DNA, the CDR3 is TGTGCCAGCAGAGGACAGGGGGCGGGCGAGCAGTACTTC. Translated: CASRGQGAGEQYF.

V is TRBV11-2 and J is TRBJ2-2; TRBD2 agrees at 7 bases. Germline V CDR1 and CDR2: SGHAT, FQNNGV. This CDR3 comprises 16 residues. J gave up 1 base and V 6 bases, and 8 bases lay outside the gene matches. DNA of the CDR3: TGTGCCAGCAGGAAACTTAGCGGGCAGAACACCGGGGAGCTGTTTTTT. Protein product: CASRKLSGQNTGELFF.

This clone occurred a few times. V gene TRBV3-1 (or the pseudogene TRBV3-2) combines with J gene TRBJ2-7, with 9 bases that match TRBD2. The CDR3 extends over 15 amino acids. The germline V gene encodes CDR1 LGHDT and CDR2 YNNKEL (reference sequence). The V and J ends lost 1 base and 3 bases, in that order; junction bases with no gene match: 4. The CDR3 reads CASSQGPAGGYEQYF. The DNA of the CDR3 is TGTGCCAGCAGCCAAGGGCCAGCGGGAGGCTACGAGCAGTACTTC.

The CDR3 protein is CASSIDPSSYEQYF. The CDR3 bases are TGTGCCAGTAGTATAGATCCTAGCTCCTACGAGCAGTACTTC. V gene TRBV19 combines with J gene TRBJ2-7; D is unresolved. V was pared by 0 bases and J by 0 bases, with 6 bases between. Germline-derived CDR1 and CDR2 are LNHDA and SQIVND (reference sequence). This CDR3 contains 14 residues.

The V gene is TRBV7-2, the J gene TRBJ2-5, with 7 bases identical to TRBD2. Trimming took 3 bases from V and 4 from J; bases not matched to a gene: 8. This CDR3 contains 15 residues. Germline CDR1 is SGHTA and CDR2 is FQGNSA. CDR3 sequence (DNA): TGTGCCAGCAGCTTGGGTGGGAGGGCCCGAGAGACCCAGTACTTC. Protein: CASSLGGRARETQYF.

This chain uses TRBV19 with TRBJ1-1, with D possibly matching TRBD1 (5 bases). This CDR3 has 15 amino acids. V dropped 5 bases and J dropped 2 bases, with 15 bases sitting between them. From germline, CDR1 is LNHDA and CDR2 SQIVND (reference sequence). The CDR3 nucleotides read TGTGCCAGTAGTTCCTCTTCGACAGACAACACTGAAGCTTTCTTT. Residues: CASSSSSTDNTEAFF.

The chain employs TRBV2 and TRBJ1-1; D is unresolved. Germline lookup yields CDR1 SNHLY and CDR2 FYNNEI. Between the trimmed V and J ends, which lost 4 bases and 4 bases, there was a span of 10 bases. CDR3 size: 13 residues. The CDR3 sequence is CASSAQSGTEAFF. The CDR3 coding sequence is TGTGCCAGCAGTGCCCAGTCGGGCACTGAAGCTTTCTTT.